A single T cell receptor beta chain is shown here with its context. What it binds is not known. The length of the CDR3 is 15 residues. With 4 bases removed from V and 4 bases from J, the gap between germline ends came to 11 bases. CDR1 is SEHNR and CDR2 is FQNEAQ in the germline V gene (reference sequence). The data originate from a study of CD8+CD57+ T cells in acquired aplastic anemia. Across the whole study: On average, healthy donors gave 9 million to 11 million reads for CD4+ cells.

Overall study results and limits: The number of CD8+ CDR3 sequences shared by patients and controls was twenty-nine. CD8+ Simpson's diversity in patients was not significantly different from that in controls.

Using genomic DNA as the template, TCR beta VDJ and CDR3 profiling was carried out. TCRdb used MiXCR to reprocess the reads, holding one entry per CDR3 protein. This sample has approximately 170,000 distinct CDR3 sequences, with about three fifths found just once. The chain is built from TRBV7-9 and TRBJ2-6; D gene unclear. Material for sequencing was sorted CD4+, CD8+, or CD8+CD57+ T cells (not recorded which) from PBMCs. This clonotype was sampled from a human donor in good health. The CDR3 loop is CASSYGPIGANVLTF. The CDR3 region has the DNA TGTGCCAGCAGCTATGGACCGATAGGGGCCAACGTCCTGACTTTC.